This TCR beta chain was recovered during a study of blood T cell repertoires in COVID-19. Looking at the study overall: Material from acute and convalescent COVID-19 was sourced from the United States, Italy and Spain.

J gave up 1 base and V 2 bases, and 3 bases lay outside the gene matches. The CDR3 is made up of 15 amino acids. Germline V CDR1 and CDR2: MNHEY, SVGEGT. The data were produced by immunoSEQ multiplex PCR, yet TCRdb's version contains in-frame clones alone and is incomplete. The repertoire holds about 160,000 clones, with approximately 90% as singletons. Donors in Cohort 3 who had recovered were those with two negative PCRs, healthcare professional clearance, or resolution of their symptoms. The rearrangement joins TRBV6-2 or TRBV6-3 to TRBJ2-3; 7 positions match TRBD2. This sequence originates from a woman aged 45-65 years who had recovered from COVID-19. Sequenced: PBMCs or T cells enriched from blood (not recorded which). The CDR3 DNA follows: TGTGCCAGCAGTTACAGAGCGGGACGCACAGATACGCAGTATTTT. Translation: CASSYRAGRTDTQYF.